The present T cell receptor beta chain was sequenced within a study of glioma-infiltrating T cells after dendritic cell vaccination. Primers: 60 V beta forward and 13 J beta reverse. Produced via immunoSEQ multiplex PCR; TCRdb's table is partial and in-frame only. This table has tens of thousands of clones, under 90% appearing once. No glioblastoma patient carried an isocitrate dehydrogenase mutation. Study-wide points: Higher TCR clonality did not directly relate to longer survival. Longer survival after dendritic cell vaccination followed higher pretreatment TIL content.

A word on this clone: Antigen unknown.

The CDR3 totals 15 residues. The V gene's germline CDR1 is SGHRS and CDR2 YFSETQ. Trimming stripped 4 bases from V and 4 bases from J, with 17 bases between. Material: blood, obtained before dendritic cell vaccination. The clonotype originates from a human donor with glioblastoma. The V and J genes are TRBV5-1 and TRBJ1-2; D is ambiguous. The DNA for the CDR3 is TGCGCCAGCAGCAAGCCCGGGGAAGATTTCTATGGCTACACCTTC. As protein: CASSKPGEDFYGYTF.